This TCR beta chain was captured in a study of shared T cell receptors in the human thymus. Per germline, CDR1 SGHAT and CDR2 FQNNGV. The CDR3 runs 16 residues. Trimming pared 0 bases from V and 9 bases from J, leaving 18 bases between. Using immunoSEQ multiplex PCR, the repertoire was profiled, and TCRdb retains in-frame clones only, with some absent. This table has almost 550,000 clones, about 84% appearing once. These records were also assigned to another study, of human thymus T cells. That source notes: Samples came from healthy Finnish infants during open corrective cardiac surgery. Thymus specimens were resections from corrective heart surgery. Gene usage (both V and J) appeared biased in thymic and blood repertoires. Highly overlapping thymic repertoires in unrelated individuals were reported by related research.

Sequencing was carried out using thymocytes. The sequence was collected from a boy under two years old with a congenital heart defect. V gene TRBV11-2 combines with J gene TRBJ2-1; D might be TRBD1 (7 bases). CDR3 in DNA: TGTGCCAGCAGCTTAGATCCAAACAGGGGAGGAATTGAGCAGTTCTTC. The encoded protein is CASSLDPNRGGIEQFF.